This TCR beta chain was sequenced in a study of Ad26.COV2.S vaccination and SARS-CoV-2 variants. Turning to the study itself: In the COV1001 trial, the donor was in the Ad26.COV2.S arm.

The V gene end was trimmed by 0 bases and the J gene end by 5 bases; junction bases not matched to a gene: 9. CDR1 MGHRA and CDR2 YSYEKL come from the germline V gene. CDR3 length: 16 residues. This sample's treatment: some 19 received Ad26.COV2.S at low or high dose, single or two shots; about 5 received placebo; per-sample allocation not given. On day 63 after the first injection, vaccine and placebo recipients gave samples. The study used a vaccine consisting of an Ad26 vector that expressed Wuhan-strain SARS-CoV-2 spike. In this sample, this clone turned up once. Only in-frame clones appear in the TCRdb table, and some are missing; sequencing was by immunoSEQ multiplex PCR. The table lists about 440,000 clones, roughly 87% of them singletons, with approximately 4.3% in the top ten.

The receptor was isolated from a person between 18 and 59 years old who received the Ad26.COV2.S COVID-19 vaccine or a placebo. This sequence joins TRBV4-1 and TRBJ2-7, with TRBD1 identical over 8 bases. Sample: peripheral blood, taken in a trial of Ad26.COV2.S vaccine versus placebo. As DNA, the CDR3 is TGCGCCAGCAGCCAAGAGGGGTACAGGGGGTCGGACGAGCAGTACTTC. Protein product: CASSQEGYRGSDEQYF.